The 20 T cell receptor beta chains presented below share a single source sample, sequenced in a study of blood T cell repertoires in COVID-19. Profiled with immunoSEQ multiplex PCR; TCRdb holds only in-frame clones, not every one. The table has 150,000 or so clones, over 65% seen once; the top ten hold 3.5% to 5%. The sample was PBMCs or T cells enriched from blood (not recorded which). The receptors come from a woman aged 50 to 60 who had recovered from COVID-19.

This clone was recorded once. The V gene is TRBV28, the J gene TRBJ1-2, with D possibly being TRBD1 (6 bases). CDR1 is MDHEN, CDR2 SYDVKM, per germline. V was trimmed by 7 bases and J by 8 bases, leaving 17 bases between them. The CDR3 sequence is 13 residues long. The CDR3 DNA sequence: TGTGCCAGCACTTGGCGCGGGGGGCAGGGCTACACCTTC. The encoded protein is CASTWRGGQGYTF.

The chain links TRBV28 to TRBJ1-6; TRBD1 matches at 7 bases. Trimming took 2 bases from V and 8 from J; bases not matched to a gene: 6. Germline assignment: CDR1 MDHEN and CDR2 SYDVKM. This CDR3 is built from 15 residues. Here the CDR3 reads CASSLRGRRDSPLHF. As DNA, the CDR3 is TGTGCCAGCAGTTTAAGGGGGCGCCGGGATTCACCCCTCCACTTT.

Only a few counts were recorded for this clone. The chain carries TRBV10-3 and TRBJ1-5; TRBD1 is a possible D gene (6 bases). Germline values: CDR1 ENHRY, CDR2 SYGVKD. V lost 6 bases to trimming and J lost 3 bases, with 9 bases between them. There are 13 residues in the CDR3. The CDR3 sequence: CAIRTGPNQPQHF. CDR3 DNA sequence: TGTGCCATCAGGACAGGCCCCAATCAGCCCCAGCATTTT.

The J gene is TRBJ1-1, the V gene TRBV19; the D gene is possibly TRBD1 (5 bases). CDR1 and CDR2 (germline): LNHDA, SQIVND (reference sequence). The CDR3 sequence is 13 residues long. V dropped 6 bases and J dropped 6 bases, with 14 bases sitting between them. This chain's CDR3 is CASRREGRAEAFF. As DNA, the CDR3 is TGTGCCAGTAGACGGGAGGGGAGGGCTGAAGCTTTCTTT.

V and J are TRBV27 and TRBJ1-6; no firm D call. V lost 4 bases and J lost 7, with 14 bases in between. Germline-derived CDR1 and CDR2 are MNHEY and SMNVEV (reference sequence). There are 15 residues in the CDR3. CDR3 sequence (DNA): TGTGCCAGCAGTTCCGCCGGGGTTAGGAATTCACCCCTCCACTTT. Its protein is CASSSAGVRNSPLHF.

This clone was seen just once. This sequence joins TRBV28 and TRBJ2-1; 12 bases align to TRBD2. The CDR3 has 16 residues. The germline V gene has CDR1 MDHEN and CDR2 SYDVKM. V shed 4 bases and J 10 bases; nucleotides not matched to a gene: 11. CDR3 nucleotides: TGTGCCAGCAGTTCCCCAACTAGCGGGGGGACTGGGGAGCAGTTCTTC. Amino acid sequence: CASSSPTSGGTGEQFF.

The chain combines TRBV19 with TRBJ2-1, with D possibly matching TRBD2 (9 bases). Per germline, CDR1 LNHDA and CDR2 SQIVND (reference sequence). This CDR3 has 20 amino acids. The V gene lost 6 bases and the J gene lost 6 bases, with 33 bases spanning the gap. The CDR3 bases are TGTGCCAGTAGACCTCCGGCGAGACAGGGGACTAGCTTGCGGATCAATGAGCAGTTCTTC. Residues: CASRPPARQGTSLRINEQFF. Using reference TRBV19 and TRBJ2-1 for the parts outside the CDR3, the full variable domain is DGGITQSPKYLFRKEGQNVTLSCEQNLNHDAMYWYRQDPGQGLRLIYYSQIVNDFQKGDIAEGYSVSREKKESFPLTVTSAQKNPTAFYLCASRPPARQGTSLRINEQFFGPGTRLTVL.

The J gene is TRBJ1-2, the V gene TRBV6-4; D gene unclear. Germline V gene data show CDR1 as MRHNA and CDR2 as SNTAGT. The germline V and J ends were trimmed by 3 bases and 7 bases, with 15 bases remaining between them. This CDR3 is built from 14 residues. The CDR3 reads CASSEHTDSSGYTF. In nucleotides, the CDR3 is TGTGCCAGCAGTGAACATACGGACTCGAGTGGCTACACCTTC.

The chain joins TRBV3-1 (or the pseudogene TRBV3-2) to TRBJ2-6, with D unclear. The CDR3 runs 14 residues. Germline V gene data show CDR1 as LGHDT and CDR2 as YNNKEL (reference sequence). The germline V and J ends were trimmed by 4 bases and 4 bases, with 8 bases remaining between them. The CDR3 nucleotides read TGTGCCAGCAGCCCGCGCTTCGGGGCCAACGTCCTGACTTTC. Encoded protein: CASSPRFGANVLTF.

The CDR3 sequence is CASSQTGLGDTEAFF. CDR3 DNA sequence: TGCGCCAGCAGCCAGACAGGGTTGGGTGACACTGAAGCTTTCTTT. The chain recombines TRBV4-3 with TRBJ1-1; TRBD1 matches 7 bases. Germline CDR1 LGHNA, CDR2 YSLEER. V was clipped by 3 bases and J by 3 bases; unmatched bases: 7. This CDR3 has 15 amino acids.

This chain links TRBV7-8 with TRBJ2-7, with TRBD1 matching over 9 bases. This CDR3 contains 15 residues. Germline trimming cut 3 bases from V and 3 bases from J; bases unmatched to any gene: 6. Germline lookup yields CDR1 SGHVS and CDR2 FQNEAQ. The CDR3 coding sequence is TGTGCCAGCAGCTTCCTCCAGACAGGGGGCTACGAGCAGTACGTC. This gives the protein CASSFLQTGGYEQYV.

The chain employs TRBV19 and TRBJ2-5; D ambiguous. Germline V lookup: CDR1 LNHDA, CDR2 SQIVND (reference sequence). V lost 5 bases, J lost 2 bases, and 12 bases lay in between. This CDR3 is built from 14 residues. Here the CDR3 DNA reads TGTGCCAGTAGTGCGAGTAGAGAGCAAGAGACCCAGTACTTC. Translating it yields CASSASREQETQYF.

The table lists this clone with a few counts. This rearrangement joins TRBV27 to TRBJ1-1, with 7 bases aligning to TRBD1. Germline lookup yields CDR1 MNHEY and CDR2 SMNVEV (reference sequence). The V gene end was trimmed by 6 bases and the J gene end by 0 bases; junction bases not matched to a gene: 7. The CDR3 runs 15 residues. CDR3 DNA sequence: TGTGCCAGCAGAACCCTAGGGGGCTTGAACACTGAAGCTTTCTTT. Translated, it gives CASRTLGGLNTEAFF.

This chain connects TRBV12-3 or TRBV12-4 to TRBJ2-5, with TRBD1 as a possible D gene (7 bases). Trimming left V 6 bases short and J 1 base short, with 9 bases between. This CDR3 is 13 amino acids long. For the CDR3, the DNA is TGTGCCAGCAGCCAGGGGGGCCAAGAGACCCAGTACTTC. Residues: CASSQGGQETQYF.

This chain uses TRBV5-6 with TRBJ1-2; TRBD1 is a possible D gene (5 bases). Looked up from germline, CDR1 is SGHDT and CDR2 is YYEEEE. With 6 bases removed from V and 0 bases from J, the gap between germline ends came to 15 bases. This CDR3 has 15 residues. The CDR3 protein is CASISGGYANYGYTF. CDR3 nucleotide sequence: TGTGCCAGCATCTCTGGGGGGTACGCTAACTATGGCTACACCTTC.

This chain links TRBV5-6 with TRBJ2-1; D may be TRBD1 (5 bases). The germline V gene encodes CDR1 SGHDT and CDR2 YYEEEE. Trimming took off 4 bases at V and 10 bases at J, with 15 bases between the two ends. This CDR3 is 13 amino acids long. CDR3 DNA: TGTGCCAGCAGCGGCAGACAGCCCCCGGAGCAGTTCTTC. Protein: CASSGRQPPEQFF.

This clone was recorded a few times. This chain joins TRBV19 and TRBJ2-2; D perhaps matches TRBD2 (6 bases). This CDR3 has 14 amino acids. CDR1 is LNHDA and CDR2 is SQIVND in the germline V gene (reference sequence). The ends were cut back, 5 bases at V and 5 bases at J, with 12 bases in the middle. CDR3 nucleotides: TGTGCCAGTAGTCCTCTCGGGGGAACCGGGGAGCTGTTTTTT. Translation gives CASSPLGGTGELFF. The variable domain in full, completed from reference TRBV19 and TRBJ2-2, reads DGGITQSPKYLFRKEGQNVTLSCEQNLNHDAMYWYRQDPGQGLRLIYYSQIVNDFQKGDIAEGYSVSREKKESFPLTVTSAQKNPTAFYLCASSPLGGTGELFFGEGSRLTVL.

The V and J genes are TRBV12-3 or TRBV12-4 and TRBJ1-1; TRBD1 matches 8 bases. CDR3 length equals 12 residues. With V trimmed by 1 base and J by 11 bases, 3 bases remained unmatched. The CDR3 nucleotides read TGTGCCAGCAGTTTAGGGGACAGGAGGGCTTTCTTT. This gives the protein CASSLGDRRAFF.

This clone was observed a single time. The chain uses TRBV11-2 and TRBJ2-2; TRBD1 is a possible D gene (6 bases). This CDR3 is 16 amino acids long. Germline assignment: CDR1 SGHAT and CDR2 FQNNGV. V dropped 2 bases and J dropped 0 bases, with 10 bases sitting between them. CDR3 residues: CASSLHGTTNTGELFF. For the CDR3, the DNA is TGTGCCAGCAGCTTACACGGGACAACGAACACCGGGGAGCTGTTTTTT.

The chain links TRBV5-1 to TRBJ2-3; D is unresolved. CDR1 is SGHRS, CDR2 YFSETQ, per germline. Trimming stripped 2 bases from V and 8 bases from J, with 12 bases between. This CDR3 contains 13 residues. The CDR3 loop is CASSFSRPGTQYF. DNA for the CDR3: TGCGCCAGCAGCTTTAGTCGCCCCGGTACGCAGTATTTT.